These 24 T cell receptor beta chains were all obtained from the same sample, sequenced in a study of Graves' ophthalmopathy and Graves' hyperthyroidism. Transcripts of RNA were the source for amplifying TCR beta CDR3 regions. The first-round RT-PCR employed HTBI primers together with the Qiagen OneStep RT-PCR kit. A multiplex PCR was then performed as the second round. A single record per CDR3 protein comes from TCRdb applying MiXCR to the multiplex PCR reads. The sample lists about 640,000 distinct CDR3 sequences, about 38% seen once, with roughly 3% in the top ten. The sample was peripheral blood. Receptors were obtained from an adult man with Graves' ophthalmopathy.

The chain has TRBV25-1 and TRBJ2-1; 10 bases align to TRBD2. The V and J ends lost 9 bases and 8 bases, in that order; junction bases with no gene match: 4. Per the germline V gene, CDR1 is MGHDK and CDR2 is SYGVNS. The CDR3 is 12 amino acids. CDR3 in amino acids: CARLAGSYEQFF. The CDR3 region has the DNA TGTGCCAGACTAGCGGGATCTTATGAGCAGTTCTTC.

This clonotype was seen at least ten times. V gene TRBV4-3 combines with J gene TRBJ1-5; D is ambiguous. The CDR3 totals 13 residues. Germline V gene lookup returns CDR1 LGHNA and CDR2 YSLEER. The ends were cut back, 1 base at V and 3 bases at J, with 4 bases in the middle. Here the CDR3 DNA reads TGCGCCAGCAGCCAAGGCTTCAATCAGCCCCAGCATTTT. It specifies CASSQGFNQPQHF.

The sample holds many counts of this clonotype. The chain joins TRBV7-9 to TRBJ2-7, with D perhaps given as TRBD1 or TRBD2 (5 bases each). The CDR3 sequence is 13 residues long. The V gene's germline CDR1 is SEHNR and CDR2 FQNEAQ (reference sequence). V lost 4 bases, J lost 3 bases, and 10 bases lay in between. The CDR3 loop is CASSWDLSYEQYF. The CDR3 nucleotides are TGTGCCAGCAGCTGGGACCTTAGCTACGAGCAGTACTTC.

The CDR3 nucleotides are TGTGCCAGCACCACCCGGGGACGGGACACTGAAGCTTTCTTT. This encodes CASTTRGRDTEAFF. This chain links TRBV7-8 with TRBJ1-1, with D perhaps matching TRBD1 (5 bases). Germline CDR1 reads SGHVS; CDR2 reads FQNEAQ. Trimming took off 7 bases at V and 3 bases at J, with 15 bases between the two ends. The CDR3 is 14 amino acids.

This clonotype was detected many times. The chain joins TRBV20-1 to TRBJ1-1; D is unresolved. Trimming removed 3 bases at V and 1 base at J, with 9 bases between. CDR3 length: 13 residues. Germline V gene lookup returns CDR1 DFQATT and CDR2 SNEGSKA (reference sequence). The CDR3 DNA reads as TGCAGTGCTAGCCGTCGGCGGAACACTGAAGCTTTCTTT. It encodes CSASRRRNTEAFF.

Details on this clonotype: In this CDR3 the conserved last residue, phenylalanine or tryptophan, is missing, so a read error is likely. No DNA is shown, since the ends of the CDR3 on it are uncertain; the CDR3 is the one TCRdb lists. This sequence joins TRBV29-1 and TRBJ2-5; the table assigns TRBD2, which was not confirmed against the DNA. Germline V gene lookup returns CDR1 SQVTM and CDR2 ANQGSEA. A total of 10 residues make up the CDR3, ends included. CDR3 amino acids: CSVEAPAGTS.

J is TRBJ2-6 and V is TRBV11-1; maybe TRBD2 (6 bases). The V gene's germline CDR1 is SGHAT and CDR2 FQDESV (reference sequence). The CDR3 contains 18 residues. The germline V and J ends were trimmed by 3 bases and 0 bases, with 15 bases remaining between them. The CDR3 loop reads CASSLFGGANSGANVLTF. The CDR3 nucleotides are TGTGCCAGCAGCTTGTTTGGAGGGGCCAACTCTGGGGCCAACGTCCTGACTTTC.

Points on this clonotype: A read error may explain this, as a much larger clone is one base away. This sequence joins TRBV19 and TRBJ1-5, with D unclear. Germline V gene data show CDR1 as LNHDA and CDR2 as SQIVND (reference sequence). The CDR3 loop spans 12 amino acids. CDR3 loop: CASRLGNRPQHF. The CDR3 bases are TGTGCCAGTCGTTTAGGCAATCGGCCCCAGCATTTT.

In this sample, this clonotype turned up a few times. The V and J genes are TRBV3-1 and TRBJ1-1; TRBD1 might be the D (6 bases). CDR1 LGHDT and CDR2 YNNKEL come from the germline V gene (reference sequence). This CDR3 has 15 amino acids. V dropped 0 bases and J dropped 6 bases, with 14 bases sitting between them. The CDR3 sequence: CASSQEGTIDAEAFF. CDR3 DNA sequence: TGTGCCAGCAGCCAAGAGGGGACAATCGACGCTGAAGCTTTCTTT.

This clonotype was counted at least ten times. V and J are TRBV10-2 and TRBJ1-2; the D gene is possibly TRBD1 (5 bases). This CDR3 region has 16 residues. Trimming took off 0 bases at V and 2 bases at J, with 13 bases between the two ends. The germline V gene has CDR1 WSHSY and CDR2 SAAADI. This chain's CDR3 is CASSESGQGSNYGYTF. CDR3 bases: TGCGCCAGCAGTGAGTCAGGACAAGGATCGAACTATGGCTACACCTTC.

This clonotype appeared many times. The rearrangement uses TRBV19 and TRBJ2-7; TRBD1 matches 7 bases. Germline values: CDR1 LNHDA, CDR2 SQIVND (reference sequence). The V gene end was trimmed by 6 bases and the J gene end by 3 bases; junction bases not matched to a gene: 8. The CDR3 totals 14 residues. CDR3 coding DNA: TGTGCCAGTAGCGCGTGGGACAGATACTACGAGCAGTACTTC. Translating gives CASSAWDRYYEQYF. The whole variable domain, filled in from reference TRBV19 and TRBJ2-7, reads DGGITQSPKYLFRKEGQNVTLSCEQNLNHDAMYWYRQDPGQGLRLIYYSQIVNDFQKGDIAEGYSVSREKKESFPLTVTSAQKNPTAFYLCASSAWDRYYEQYFGPGTRLTVT.

With regard to this clonotype: An end of the junction does not agree with germline; a read error may underlie this. J is TRBJ1-6 and V is TRBV7-2; D not certain. Germline assignment: CDR1 SGHTA and CDR2 FQGNSA. The CDR3 consists of 16 residues. The CDR3 bases are TGTGCCATCAGCTTAGCGGTGAGGGTTGGGAGTTCACCCCTCCACTTT. It specifies CAISLAVRVGSSPLHF.

The chain links TRBV7-3 to TRBJ2-7, with 9 nucleotides matching TRBD1. Germline CDR1 SGHTA, CDR2 FQGTGA. This CDR3 comprises 14 residues. V dropped 4 bases and J dropped 4; count of bases not matched to a gene: 5. CDR3 loop: CASSWGQGRYEQYF. The CDR3 DNA reads TGTGCCAGCAGCTGGGGACAGGGAAGGTACGAGCAGTACTTC. The full variable domain, rest sourced from reference TRBV7-3 and TRBJ2-7, is GAGVSQTPSNKVTEKGKYVELRCDPISGHTALYWYRQSLGQGPEFLIYFQGTGAADDSGLPNDRFFAVRPEGSVSTLKIQRTERGDSAVYLCASSWGQGRYEQYFGPGTRLTVT.

Remarks on this clonotype: A read error may account for a junction end that differs from germline. V is TRBV10-3 and J is TRBJ1-2; D is uncertain. The germline V gene encodes CDR1 ENHRY and CDR2 SYGVKD. There are 14 residues in the CDR3. In nucleotides, the CDR3 is TGTGCCAGCAGTTACTCGACACAGAACTATGGCTACACCTTC. Its protein is CASSYSTQNYGYTF.

In its sample, this clonotype was seen many times. V and J are TRBV5-8 and TRBJ2-6; D not certain. Germline V gene data show CDR1 as SGHTS and CDR2 as YDEGEE. V shed 4 bases and J shed 0 bases, with 5 bases lying between them. This CDR3 region has 14 residues. The CDR3 DNA reads as TGTGCCAGCAGCCTCAGCTCTGGGGCCAACGTCCTGACTTTC. It specifies CASSLSSGANVLTF.

Concerning this clonotype: One end of the junction varies from germline; a read error may be responsible. The chain recombines TRBV10-2 with TRBJ2-5; D remains ambiguous. The CDR3 sequence is 13 residues long. Germline loops: CDR1 WSHSY, CDR2 SAAADI. This chain's CDR3 is CASSLGSQEAQYF. The CDR3 region has the DNA TGCGCCAGCAGCTTGGGTAGTCAAGAGGCCCAGTACTTC.

This clonotype was counted at least ten times. The chain joins TRBV14 to TRBJ1-2, with 8 bases lining up with TRBD1. This CDR3 has 14 residues. Germline trimming cut 2 bases from V and 4 bases from J; bases unmatched to any gene: 3. CDR1 is SGHDN, CDR2 FVKESK, per germline. This CDR3 reads CASSQQGARYGYTF. The DNA of the CDR3 is TGTGCCAGCAGCCAACAGGGGGCCCGCTATGGCTACACCTTC.

This sequence joins TRBV10-3 and TRBJ1-2; D possibly corresponds to TRBD1 (5 bases). Trimming shortened V by 4 bases and J by 2 bases, and 14 bases separated the two germline ends. The CDR3 loop spans 15 amino acids. CDR1 is ENHRY, CDR2 SYGVKD, per germline. Here the CDR3 DNA reads TGTGCCATCAGTGGGGAAGGGGCAGGGAACTATGGCTACACCTTC. Translating gives CAISGEGAGNYGYTF.

This clonotype came up a few times. This may arise from a read error, as a much more abundant clone is one base away. The rearrangement uses TRBV9 and TRBJ2-5; 11 bases map to TRBD2. Germline lookup yields CDR1 SGDLS and CDR2 YYNGEE. V lost 5 bases to trimming and J lost 2 bases; unmatched junction nucleotides: 5. The length of the CDR3 is 15 residues. The CDR3 spells CASSERTSGQETQYF. The CDR3 DNA reads TGTGCCAGCAGTGAAAGGACTAGCGGGCAAGAGACCCAGTACTTC.

Turning to this clonotype: This CDR3 fails to terminate in the conserved phenylalanine or tryptophan, so it likely reflects a read error. This chain connects TRBV12-3 or TRBV12-4 to TRBJ2-7, with TRBD1 matching over 7 bases. The CDR3 has 12 residues. V shed 5 bases, J shed 4 bases, and the junction held 2 bases outside the gene matches. The CDR3 DNA follows: TGTGCCAGCAGTAGACAGGGATACGAGCAGTACCTC. As protein: CASSRQGYEQYL.

This clonotype showed up many times. V usage is TRBV5-1 and J usage is TRBJ2-2, with D unresolved. CDR3 length: 14 residues. Germline lookup yields CDR1 SGHRS and CDR2 YFSETQ. Trimming removed 2 bases at V and 0 bases at J, with 5 bases between. The CDR3 region is CASSFRSNTGELFF. In nucleotides, the CDR3 is TGCGCCAGCAGCTTTAGGTCGAACACCGGGGAGCTGTTTTTT.

A note on this clonotype: At one boundary the junction diverges from the germline segment, which might be a read error. The V gene is TRBV19, the J gene TRBJ2-5; D gene unclear. The germline V gene encodes CDR1 LNHDA and CDR2 SQIVND (reference sequence). The CDR3 covers 11 residues. The CDR3 spells CASGIEETQYF. The CDR3 bases are TGTGCCAGTGGTATTGAAGAGACCCAGTACTTC.

This chain uses TRBV12-3 or TRBV12-4 with TRBJ2-7, with D possibly matching TRBD2 (5 bases). The CDR3 has 15 residues. Trimming cost V 5 bases and J 3 bases, with 17 bases left between them. Written as DNA, the CDR3 is TGTGCCAGCAGTCCGCATGAGGGTGGTGGCTACGAGCAGTACTTC. It translates to CASSPHEGGGYEQYF.

This clonotype was seen a few times. The junction and the germline gene differ at one end; a read error may be behind it. CDR3 in amino acids: CASSLGAVNTGELFF. The CDR3 region has the DNA TGTGCCAGCAGTTTAGGGGCGGTGAACACCGGGGAGCTGTTTTTT. The V call is TRBV10-3, the J call TRBJ2-2; tentative D call: TRBD1 (5 bases). The CDR3 totals 15 residues. The V gene's germline CDR1 is ENHRY and CDR2 SYGVKD.